The 26 T cell receptor beta chains below were found in one sample sequenced in a study of response to subunit inactivated influenza vaccine. TCRdb independently ran MiXCR on the RT-PCR reads; one entry per CDR3 protein. The data contain some 540,000 distinct CDR3 sequences, 20% to 25% of them singletons. Another study also made use of these data, one on T cells expressing NK-cell markers. From that study: It was by 5'RACE template switching with UMIs that TCR beta cDNA was made.

The source material was CD4+ T cells sorted from PBMCs, sampled 11 to 12 days after vaccination. These receptors were obtained from a man aged 50-59 years who received an inactivated influenza vaccine.

This chain uses TRBV27 with TRBJ2-6; D ambiguous. V was shortened by 9 bases and J by 4 bases, with 7 bases between the two germline ends. CDR1 is MNHEY and CDR2 is SMNVEV in the germline V gene (reference sequence). The CDR3 length is 12 residues. Here the CDR3 DNA reads TGTGCCAGTGGAGCAGGGGCCAACGTCCTGACTTTC. This translates into CASGAGANVLTF.

The chain is built from TRBV7-2 and TRBJ1-1; no firm D call. The CDR3 has 15 residues. V was cut by 5 bases and J by 3 bases, with 16 bases left in between. Germline V gene data show CDR1 as SGHTA and CDR2 as FQGNSA. The CDR3 loop reads CASSPSPGGDTEAFF. CDR3 nucleotide sequence: TGTGCCAGCAGCCCATCCCCGGGAGGAGACACTGAAGCTTTCTTT.

This clonotype was picked up a small number of times. The chain carries TRBV7-2 and TRBJ2-1, with D perhaps matching TRBD2 (5 bases). The CDR3 has 12 residues. The V gene lost 6 bases and the J gene lost 6 bases, with 9 bases spanning the gap. From germline, CDR1 is SGHTA and CDR2 FQGNSA. Here the CDR3 reads CASRVSGNEQFF. CDR3 DNA sequence: TGTGCCAGCAGAGTAAGCGGCAATGAGCAGTTCTTC.

The chain recombines TRBV29-1 with TRBJ2-5; possibly TRBD1 or TRBD2 for D (5 bases each). Germline V CDR1 and CDR2: SQVTM, ANQGSEA. The V and J ends lost 7 bases and 3 bases respectively, with 6 bases between them. The CDR3 length is 10 residues. CDR3 nucleotides: TGCAGCGGAGGGGAAGAGACCCAGTACTTC. It yields the protein CSGGEETQYF.

There are many counts of this clonotype. V and J are TRBV7-9 and TRBJ1-5; D uncertain. Germline V gene sequence: CDR1 SEHNR, CDR2 FQNEAQ (reference sequence). The CDR3 runs to 13 residues. Trimming removed 5 bases from V and 5 bases from J, with 10 bases in between. The CDR3 is CASSQDGYQPQHF. In DNA, the CDR3 is TGTGCCAGCAGCCAAGACGGATATCAGCCCCAGCATTTT.

J is TRBJ2-1 and V is TRBV2, with 9 bases lining up with TRBD1. This CDR3 is built from 13 residues. Germline assignment: CDR1 SNHLY and CDR2 FYNNEI. The V and J ends lost 10 bases and 9 bases, in that order; junction bases with no gene match: 10. CDR3 amino acids: CAKSGTGGSEQFF. The CDR3 nucleotides read TGTGCCAAATCAGGTACAGGGGGCAGTGAGCAGTTCTTC.

V usage is TRBV5-1 and J usage is TRBJ2-7, with a weak D call TRBD1 (6 bases). The V end lost 2 bases, the J end lost 0 bases, and 21 bases lay between the germline ends. There are 18 residues in the CDR3. Germline loops: CDR1 SGHRS, CDR2 YFSETQ. The CDR3 DNA reads as TGCGCCAGCAGCTTTAACCCACGTCGTGGGGGCGGCTCCTACGAGCAGTACTTC. This codes for CASSFNPRRGGGSYEQYF.

V gene TRBV5-1 combines with J gene TRBJ1-1; D might be TRBD1 (6 bases). Germline V CDR1 and CDR2: SGHRS, YFSETQ. The CDR3 has 13 residues. Trimming took 7 bases from V and 1 from J, leaving 11 bases between them. CDR3 coding DNA: TGCGCCAGCGCACAGGGCACGAACACTGAAGCTTTCTTT. Translating gives CASAQGTNTEAFF.

The V call is TRBV7-8, the J call TRBJ2-1, with D uncertain. The CDR3 length is 16 residues. Looked up from germline, CDR1 is SGHVS and CDR2 is FQNEAQ. Trimming took off 7 bases at V and 0 bases at J, with 16 bases between the two ends. The CDR3 spells CASNPNRPSSYNEQFF. The CDR3 DNA sequence: TGTGCCAGCAACCCTAACCGCCCTAGCTCCTACAATGAGCAGTTCTTC.

This chain joins TRBV28 and TRBJ2-5; 8 bases align to TRBD1. From germline, CDR1 is MDHEN and CDR2 SYDVKM. There are 13 residues in the CDR3. V shed 6 bases, J shed 7 bases, and the junction held 7 bases outside the gene matches. CDR3 DNA sequence: TGTGCCAGCAGACCCGGACAGGGTCCGACCCAGTACTTC. Its protein is CASRPGQGPTQYF.

This clonotype was observed a handful of times. The J gene is TRBJ2-5, the V gene TRBV7-2; 13 nucleotides line up with TRBD2. Germline-derived CDR1 and CDR2 are SGHTA and FQGNSA. This CDR3 has 16 amino acids. With V trimmed by 5 bases and J by 0 bases, 3 bases remained unmatched. The CDR3 here is CASSPGTSGNQETQYF. CDR3 coding DNA: TGTGCCAGCAGCCCGGGGACTAGCGGGAACCAAGAGACCCAGTACTTC.

The DNA for the CDR3 is TGTGCCACCAGTGACCCATCGGGACTAGCCTACAATGAGCAGTTCTTC. It translates to CATSDPSGLAYNEQFF. The chain recombines TRBV24-1 with TRBJ2-1; 8 bases match TRBD2. Germline trimming cut 4 bases from V and 2 bases from J; bases unmatched to any gene: 6. This CDR3 spans 16 amino acids. Germline V CDR1 and CDR2: KGHDR, SFDVKD.

This chain connects TRBV12-3 or TRBV12-4 to TRBJ2-1; D gene unclear. Trimming took off 6 bases at V and 14 bases at J, with 20 bases between the two ends. This CDR3 comprises 13 residues. The CDR3 nucleotides read TGTGCCAGCAGCGACATCGCCGGTGGGCTAAAGTTCTTC. As protein: CASSDIAGGLKFF.

A single count supports this clonotype. The chain joins TRBV20-1 to TRBJ2-1, with 8 positions matching TRBD2. V was pared by 5 bases and J by 0 bases, with 6 bases of the junction left unmatched. Germline V CDR1 and CDR2: DFQATT, SNEGSKA (reference sequence). This CDR3 is 15 amino acids long. CDR3 coding DNA: TGCAGTGCTGGCATAGCGGGGCACTCCTACAATGAGCAGTTCTTC. This sequence encodes CSAGIAGHSYNEQFF.

Only a few counts were recorded for this clonotype. J is TRBJ2-1 and V is TRBV12-3 or TRBV12-4; no clear D. This CDR3 contains 16 residues. Between the trimmed V and J ends, which lost 2 bases and 7 bases, there was a span of 18 bases. The chain's CDR3 is CASSLPRTVLGNEQFF. For the CDR3, the DNA is TGTGCCAGCAGTTTACCACGGACGGTCCTGGGGAATGAGCAGTTCTTC.

This clonotype was seen a few times. V and J are TRBV5-1 and TRBJ2-3; TRBD1 is a possible D gene (6 bases). Trimming stripped 0 bases from V and 2 bases from J, with 16 bases between. Germline V lookup: CDR1 SGHRS, CDR2 YFSETQ. There are 17 residues in the CDR3. For the CDR3, the DNA is TGCGCCAGCAGCTTGGGGTGGACAGTGGGCTTCACAGATACGCAGTATTTT. Amino acid sequence: CASSLGWTVGFTDTQYF.

This clonotype has just a few counts. The chain joins TRBV4-1 to TRBJ1-5, with no clear D. V lost 0 bases and J lost 4, with 4 bases in between. The germline CDR1 and CDR2 sequences are MGHRA and YSYEKL. The CDR3 is 13 amino acids. This CDR3 is CASSQDPNQPQHF. The CDR3 DNA is TGCGCCAGCAGCCAAGACCCTAATCAGCCCCAGCATTTT.

The chain carries TRBV5-1 and TRBJ2-2, with D unclear. V was shortened by 0 bases and J by 3 bases, with 9 bases between the two germline ends. In germline, CDR1 is SGHRS, CDR2 YFSETQ. The CDR3 has 15 residues. The CDR3 region is CASSLAFIDTGELFF. DNA for the CDR3: TGCGCCAGCAGCTTGGCGTTCATCGACACCGGGGAGCTGTTTTTT. Full variable domain (remainder filled in from reference TRBV5-1 and TRBJ2-2): KAGVTQTPRYLIKTRGQQVTLSCSPISGHRSVSWYQQTPGQGLQFLFEYFSETQRNKGNFPGRFSGRQFSNSRSEMNVSTLELGDSALYLCASSLAFIDTGELFFGEGSRLTVL.

This chain uses TRBV6-2 or TRBV6-3 with TRBJ2-4; 10 bases agree with TRBD1. Per the germline V gene, CDR1 is MNHEY and CDR2 is SVGEGT. V trimming: 6 bases; J trimming: 7 bases; junction bases outside the gene matches: 6. The CDR3 length is 14 residues. The CDR3 DNA reads TGTGCCAGCAGCCCCGGGACAGGGGTTAACATTCAGTACTTC. Translated: CASSPGTGVNIQYF.

In this sample, this clonotype turned up a few times. The J gene is TRBJ1-1, the V gene TRBV3-1; no clear D gene. The germline V gene encodes CDR1 LGHDT and CDR2 YNNKEL (reference sequence). V gave up 0 bases and J gave up 1 base, with 9 bases separating them. The CDR3 covers 15 residues. Here the CDR3 reads CASSQESLSNTEAFF. In DNA form, the CDR3 reads TGTGCCAGCAGCCAAGAATCACTATCGAACACTGAAGCTTTCTTT.

The chain uses TRBV14 and TRBJ2-7, with no clear D. The CDR3 is 12 amino acids. The V end was cut by 4 bases, the J end by 4 bases, with 8 bases between. CDR1 and CDR2 from the germline V gene are SGHDN and FVKESK. The CDR3 sequence is CASSLNGYEQYF. The CDR3 DNA is TGTGCCAGCAGCCTTAACGGGTACGAGCAGTACTTC.

The V gene is TRBV5-1, the J gene TRBJ1-4; 9 bases are a match to TRBD1. This CDR3 has 14 residues. The trim removed 4 bases at V and 6 bases at J, leaving 4 bases unmatched. CDR1 and CDR2 from the germline V gene are SGHRS and YFSETQ. As DNA, the CDR3 is TGCGCCAGCAGCCTGGACAGGGGAGATGAAAAACTGTTTTTT. Its protein product is CASSLDRGDEKLFF.

This clonotype appeared a few times. This chain joins TRBV12-3 or TRBV12-4 and TRBJ2-3, with D perhaps being TRBD1 or TRBD2 (5 bases each). This CDR3 has 17 amino acids. V was clipped by 6 bases and J by 6 bases, with 25 bases between them. CDR3 region: CASSQQIRDGPWDTQYF. CDR3 coding DNA: TGTGCCAGCAGCCAGCAGATCCGGGACGGACCGTGGGATACGCAGTATTTT.

The V and J genes are TRBV27 and TRBJ2-7; the match to TRBD2 covers 12 bases. Losses at the gene ends were 6 bases for V and 2 bases for J; bases not matched to a gene: 5. CDR3 length: 15 amino acids. Germline values: CDR1 MNHEY, CDR2 SMNVEV (reference sequence). The CDR3 nucleotides read TGTGCCAGCAGAAGGACTAGCGGGGAAACCTACGAGCAGTACTTC. The encoded protein is CASRRTSGETYEQYF.

A few counts support this clonotype. The CDR3 DNA sequence: TGTGCCAGCAGGGCGGGACTAGCGGCCTCCTACAATGAGCAGTTCTTC. Protein: CASRAGLAASYNEQFF. This rearrangement joins TRBV28 to TRBJ2-1; 11 bases fit TRBD2. Per the germline V gene, CDR1 is MDHEN and CDR2 is SYDVKM. CDR3 length: 16 amino acids. Losses at the gene ends were 6 bases for V and 0 bases for J; bases not matched to a gene: 4.

The CDR3 DNA follows: TGTGCCAGCAGCTGGAGCGGGCTGCTATCCTACAATGAGCAGTTCTTC. Its protein product is CASSWSGLLSYNEQFF. The rearrangement uses TRBV7-2 and TRBJ2-1; the D gene is possibly TRBD2 (6 bases). The germline V and J ends were trimmed by 4 bases and 1 base, with 14 bases remaining between them. The V gene's germline CDR1 is SGHTA and CDR2 FQGNSA. The CDR3 runs to 16 residues.